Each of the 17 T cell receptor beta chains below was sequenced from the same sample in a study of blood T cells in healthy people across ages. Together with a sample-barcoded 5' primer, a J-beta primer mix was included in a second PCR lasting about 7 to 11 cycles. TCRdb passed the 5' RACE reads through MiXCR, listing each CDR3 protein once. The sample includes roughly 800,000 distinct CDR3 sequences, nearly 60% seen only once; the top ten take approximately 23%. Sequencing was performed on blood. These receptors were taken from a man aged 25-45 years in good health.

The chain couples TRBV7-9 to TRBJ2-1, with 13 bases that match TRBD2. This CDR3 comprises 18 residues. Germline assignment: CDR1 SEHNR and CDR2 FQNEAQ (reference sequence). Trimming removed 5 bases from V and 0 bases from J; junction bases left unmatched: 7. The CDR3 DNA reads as TGTGCCAGCAGCCCGTGGACTAGCGGGAGCGGCTCCTACAATGAGCAGTTCTTC. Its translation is CASSPWTSGSGSYNEQFF.

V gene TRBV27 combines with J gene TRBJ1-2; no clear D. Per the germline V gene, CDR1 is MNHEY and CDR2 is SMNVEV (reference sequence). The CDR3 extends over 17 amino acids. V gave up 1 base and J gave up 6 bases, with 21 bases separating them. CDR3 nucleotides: TGTGCCAGCAGTTTATTCCCTAGGACGGCTCCGTGGGATGGCTACACCTTC. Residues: CASSLFPRTAPWDGYTF.

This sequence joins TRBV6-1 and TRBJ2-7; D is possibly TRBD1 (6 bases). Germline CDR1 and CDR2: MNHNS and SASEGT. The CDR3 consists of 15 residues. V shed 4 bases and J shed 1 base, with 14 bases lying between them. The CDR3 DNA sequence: TGTGCCAGCAGTGGGGGTTCACAGGGTTCCTACGAGCAGTACTTC. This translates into CASSGGSQGSYEQYF.

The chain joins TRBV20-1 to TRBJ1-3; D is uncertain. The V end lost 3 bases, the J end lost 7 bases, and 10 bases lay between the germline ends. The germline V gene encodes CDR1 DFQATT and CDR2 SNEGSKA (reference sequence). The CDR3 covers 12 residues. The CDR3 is CSARVPDNTIYF. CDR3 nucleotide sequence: TGCAGTGCTAGGGTCCCGGACAACACCATATATTTT.

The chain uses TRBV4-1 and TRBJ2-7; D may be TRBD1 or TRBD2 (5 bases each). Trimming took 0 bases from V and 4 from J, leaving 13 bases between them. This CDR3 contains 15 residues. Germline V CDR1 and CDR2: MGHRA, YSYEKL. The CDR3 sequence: CASSQEISGLYEQYF. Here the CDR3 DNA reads TGCGCCAGCAGCCAAGAAATTTCGGGGCTGTACGAGCAGTACTTC.

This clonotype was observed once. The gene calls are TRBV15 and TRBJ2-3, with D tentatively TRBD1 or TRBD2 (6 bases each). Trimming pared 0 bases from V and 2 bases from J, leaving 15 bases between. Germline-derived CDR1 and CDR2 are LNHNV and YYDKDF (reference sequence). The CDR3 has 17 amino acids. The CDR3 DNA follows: TGTGCCACCAGCAGAGATGCAACGGGGGCCCACACAGATACGCAGTATTTT. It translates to CATSRDATGAHTDTQYF.

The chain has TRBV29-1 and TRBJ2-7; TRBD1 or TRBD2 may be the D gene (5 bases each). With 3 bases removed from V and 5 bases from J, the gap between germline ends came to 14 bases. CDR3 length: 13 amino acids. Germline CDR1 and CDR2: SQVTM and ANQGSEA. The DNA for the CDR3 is TGCAGCGTTGAGGTTCGGTTGGGGGACGAGCAGTACTTC. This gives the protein CSVEVRLGDEQYF.

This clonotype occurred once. CDR3 bases: TGTGCCAGCAGTTTTGGTCCAGCCACAGGGACTAGCGCCTACGAGCAGTACTTC. Amino acids: CASSFGPATGTSAYEQYF. V is TRBV27 and J is TRBJ2-7; 10 positions match TRBD2. The CDR3 runs 18 residues. The V gene end was trimmed by 3 bases and the J gene end by 2 bases; junction bases not matched to a gene: 13. CDR1 and CDR2 from the germline V gene are MNHEY and SMNVEV (reference sequence).

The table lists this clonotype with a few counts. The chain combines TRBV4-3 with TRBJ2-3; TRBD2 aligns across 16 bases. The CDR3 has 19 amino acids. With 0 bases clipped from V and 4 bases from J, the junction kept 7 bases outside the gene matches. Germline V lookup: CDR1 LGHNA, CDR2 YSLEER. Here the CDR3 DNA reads TGCGCCAGCAGCCAAGATGGGACTAGCGGGAGGGGGTTGGCAGATACGCAGTATTTT. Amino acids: CASSQDGTSGRGLADTQYF.

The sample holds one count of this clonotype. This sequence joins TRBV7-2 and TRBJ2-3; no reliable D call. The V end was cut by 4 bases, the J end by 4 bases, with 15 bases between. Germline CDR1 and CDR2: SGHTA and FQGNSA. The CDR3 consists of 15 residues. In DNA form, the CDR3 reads TGTGCCAGCAGCTCCCGGGCGGTCGTCGCAGATACGCAGTATTTT. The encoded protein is CASSSRAVVADTQYF.

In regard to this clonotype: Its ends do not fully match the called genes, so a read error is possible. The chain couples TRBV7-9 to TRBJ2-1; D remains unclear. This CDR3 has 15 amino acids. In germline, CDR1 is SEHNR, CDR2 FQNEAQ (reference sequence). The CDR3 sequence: CASRPTAPLHNGQFF. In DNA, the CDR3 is TGTGCCAGCAGACCGACTGCCCCTCTCCACAATGGGCAGTTCTTC.

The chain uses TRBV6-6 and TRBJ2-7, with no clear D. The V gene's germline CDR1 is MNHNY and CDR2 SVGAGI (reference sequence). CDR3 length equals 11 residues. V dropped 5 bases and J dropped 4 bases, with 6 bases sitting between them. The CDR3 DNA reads TGTGCCAGCAGTAAGGTGTACGAGCAGTACTTC. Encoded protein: CASSKVYEQYF.

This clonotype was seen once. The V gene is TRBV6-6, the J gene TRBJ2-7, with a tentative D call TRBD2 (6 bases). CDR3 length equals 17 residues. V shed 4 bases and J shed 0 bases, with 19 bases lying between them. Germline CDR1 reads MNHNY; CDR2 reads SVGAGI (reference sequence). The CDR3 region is CASSSPISGPFSYEQYF. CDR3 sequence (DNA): TGTGCCAGCAGTTCCCCGATAAGCGGGCCCTTCTCCTACGAGCAGTACTTC.

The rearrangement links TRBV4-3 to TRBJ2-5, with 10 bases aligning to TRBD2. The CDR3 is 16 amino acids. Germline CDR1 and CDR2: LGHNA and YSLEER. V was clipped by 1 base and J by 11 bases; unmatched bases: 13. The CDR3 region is CASSQGWLAGDNEQYF. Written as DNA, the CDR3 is TGCGCCAGCAGCCAAGGGTGGCTAGCGGGGGACAATGAGCAGTACTTC.

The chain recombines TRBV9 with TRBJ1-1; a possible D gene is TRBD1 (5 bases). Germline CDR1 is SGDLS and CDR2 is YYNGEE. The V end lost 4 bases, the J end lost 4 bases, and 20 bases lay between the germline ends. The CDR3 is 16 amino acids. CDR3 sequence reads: CASSTPTGQGSTEAFF. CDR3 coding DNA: TGTGCCAGCAGCACCCCCACGGGGCAGGGCTCCACTGAAGCTTTCTTT.

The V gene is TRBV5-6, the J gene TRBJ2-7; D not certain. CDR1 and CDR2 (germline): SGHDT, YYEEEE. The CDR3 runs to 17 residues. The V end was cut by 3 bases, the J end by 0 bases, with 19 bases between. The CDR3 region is CASSSLISATSSYEQYF. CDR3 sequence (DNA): TGTGCCAGCAGCTCGCTTATCTCTGCCACTTCCTCCTACGAGCAGTACTTC. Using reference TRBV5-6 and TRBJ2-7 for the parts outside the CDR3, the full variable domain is DAGVTQSPTHLIKTRGQQVTLRCSPKSGHDTVSWYQQALGQGPQFIFQYYEEEERQRGNFPDRFSGHQFPNYSSELNVNALLLGDSALYLCASSSLISATSSYEQYFGPGTRLTVT.

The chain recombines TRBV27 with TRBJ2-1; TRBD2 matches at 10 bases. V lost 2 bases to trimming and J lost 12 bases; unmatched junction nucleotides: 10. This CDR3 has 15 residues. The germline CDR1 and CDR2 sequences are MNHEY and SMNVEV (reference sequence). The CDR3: CASSLSLAGAGGQFF. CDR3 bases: TGTGCCAGCAGTTTAAGTCTAGCGGGGGCCGGGGGGCAGTTCTTC.